Presented here are 8 T cell receptor beta chains from one specimen sequenced in a study of regulatory T cells in long-lasting Graves disease. Investigators prepared the TCR beta libraries by applying iRepertoire HTBI primers and Arm-PCR of CDR3 regions. MiXCR, run by TCRdb on the multiplex PCR reads, gives a single entry per CDR3 protein. The table includes 400,000 to 500,000 distinct CDR3 sequences, roughly 20% detected once. Time point here: persistent/refractory GD, antithyroid drugs over 5 years with positive TRAb. Making the TCR library involved RNA that had been extracted from PBMCs. Material: peripheral blood mononuclear cells (PBMCs), obtained when the disease was refractory, from a patient treated with antithyroid drugs. These receptors originate from a female donor with Graves disease.

The chain combines TRBV12-3 or TRBV12-4 with TRBJ1-5; D uncertain. The CDR3 length is 14 residues. The ends were cut back, 4 bases at V and 2 bases at J, with 9 bases in the middle. CDR3 sequence reads: CASSSDSGNQPQHF. The CDR3 bases are TGTGCCAGCAGTTCTGATAGCGGCAATCAGCCCCAGCATTTT.

This clonotype was found a few times. This chain joins TRBV11-2 and TRBJ1-1; D remains unclear. V lost 6 bases and J 4 bases, leaving 15 bases between the germline ends. Germline values: CDR1 SGHAT, CDR2 FQNNGV. The CDR3 covers 14 residues. This chain's CDR3 is CASRSLLARTEAFF. In DNA, the CDR3 is TGTGCCAGCAGATCACTTCTCGCGCGCACTGAAGCTTTCTTT.

Turning to this clonotype: This may stem from a read error, because a much larger clone lies one nucleotide away. The gene calls are TRBV7-2 and TRBJ2-7; 9 bases map to TRBD2. The germline V gene encodes CDR1 SGHTA and CDR2 FQGNSA. This CDR3 region has 15 residues. The CDR3 sequence is CANSSTSGSSYEQYF. The CDR3 nucleotides are TGTGCCAACAGCTCGACTAGCGGCAGCTCCTACGAGCAGTACTTC. The full variable domain, completed using reference TRBV7-2 and TRBJ2-7, is GAGVSQSPSNKVTEKGKDVELRCDPISGHTALYWYRQSLGQGLEFLIYFQGNSAPDKSGLPSDRFSAERTGGSVSTLTIQRTQQEDSAVYLCANSSTSGSSYEQYFGPGTRLTVT.

This clonotype was detected many times. The chain joins TRBV6-5 to TRBJ1-2; TRBD1 matches 7 bases. V shed 4 bases and J 6 bases; nucleotides not matched to a gene: 8. This CDR3 comprises 14 residues. CDR1 and CDR2 (germline): MNHEY, SVGAGI. CDR3 DNA: TGTGCCAGCAGTTTAACGACAGGGAACCATGGCTACACCTTC. This translates into CASSLTTGNHGYTF.

This clonotype has ten or more counts. The chain joins TRBV29-1 to TRBJ2-7, with D possibly being TRBD2 (5 bases). Trimming shortened V by 6 bases and J by 0 bases, and 12 bases separated the two germline ends. This CDR3 is 13 amino acids long. Germline lookup yields CDR1 SQVTM and CDR2 ANQGSEA. The CDR3 spells CSVQSGSSYEQYF. The DNA for the CDR3 is TGCAGCGTCCAAAGCGGTAGCTCCTACGAGCAGTACTTC.

V gene TRBV28 combines with J gene TRBJ2-4; the match to TRBD2 covers 11 bases. Trimming cost V 5 bases and J 4 bases; bases outside gene matches: 10. Per the germline V gene, CDR1 is MDHEN and CDR2 is SYDVKM. This CDR3 has 17 residues. CDR3 region: CASSPYLAGGPKNIQYF. The CDR3 bases are TGTGCCAGCAGTCCCTATCTAGCGGGAGGCCCAAAAAACATTCAGTACTTC.

This clonotype appeared a few times. V gene TRBV9 combines with J gene TRBJ1-1, with D unresolved. Germline V lookup: CDR1 SGDLS, CDR2 YYNGEE. This CDR3 has 13 residues. V was pared by 1 base and J by 2 bases, with 6 bases between. The CDR3 bases are TGTGCCAGCAGCGTATTCGACAACACTGAAGCTTTCTTT. It encodes CASSVFDNTEAFF.

The rearrangement joins TRBV29-1 to TRBJ2-1, with D possibly being TRBD1 (6 bases). This CDR3 is 11 amino acids long. Between the trimmed V and J ends, which lost 1 base and 8 bases, there was a span of 6 bases. The germline CDR1 and CDR2 sequences are SQVTM and ANQGSEA. DNA of the CDR3: TGCAGCGTTGAAGCAGGGGATGAGCAGTTCTTC. Encoded protein: CSVEAGDEQFF.